Included here is one TCR beta chain sequence, with context. Its antigen is unknown. The sample is drawn from a study of spatial heterogeneity in lung cancer. Across the study: As counted in raw reads, each unique TCR and UMI combination appeared more than ten times on average.

Study-wide points: Blood contained ubiquitous expanded tumor TCRs more at resection than at follow-up.

The time point is: sample taken at primary tumor resection. TCRs were sequenced from unsorted whole RNA of tumor, nontumor lung or PBMC. TCRdb re-called the 5' RACE reads with MiXCR, one entry per CDR3 protein. Of fewer than 65,000 distinct CDR3 sequences in the sample, 6.3% are singletons; the top ten hold roughly 14%. Trimming removed 4 bases from V and 3 bases from J, with 4 bases in between. The CDR3 extends over 11 amino acids. The germline V gene encodes CDR1 ENHRY and CDR2 SYGVKD. The chain has TRBV10-3 and TRBJ2-7, with unresolved D. This receptor was identified in a female donor with early-stage non-small cell lung cancer. The specimen comprised PBMCs, sampled at surgery. The CDR3 DNA reads TGTGCCATCAGTGGGAACTACGAGCAGTACTTC. It codes for CAISGNYEQYF.